This T cell receptor beta chain was sequenced in a study of T cells in Graves' hyperthyroidism and ophthalmopathy. General study points: Patients with ophthalmopathy were separated from those with stable hyperthyroidism by a 13 V-J model.

Ophthalmopathy in the patients scored at least 3 on Clinical Activity Score and at least 4 on NOSPECS grade, lasting under 3 months. The TCR beta CDR3 regions underwent amplification using RNA transcripts as the source. TCR CDR3 regions were first amplified by RT-PCR with HTBI primers. TCRdb called the multiplex PCR reads again in MiXCR, with one record for every CDR3 protein. The sample yields 300,000 to 400,000 distinct CDR3 sequences, about 18% seen once. CDR1 SEHNR and CDR2 FQNEAQ come from the germline V gene (reference sequence). The CDR3 sequence is 14 residues long. Trimming stripped 3 bases from V and 5 bases from J, with 13 bases between. This clonotype has just a few counts. What it binds is not known.

This clonotype originated in a man in his late teens or twenties with Graves' ophthalmopathy. The sample taken for sequencing was blood. This chain joins TRBV7-9 and TRBJ1-2; D remains ambiguous. The CDR3 region has the DNA TGTGCCAGCAGCTTCGGGGTAGAGACTTATGGCTACACCTTC. It yields the protein CASSFGVETYGYTF.